What follows are 16 T cell receptor beta chains derived from one specimen sequenced in a study of blood T cell repertoires in COVID-19. The method was immunoSEQ multiplex PCR; TCRdb's version includes in-frame clones alone and lacks a portion of them. Here the sample spans roughly 140,000 clones, roughly nine tenths being singletons. Sequencing input: peripheral blood. The receptors originated from a middle-aged woman with acute or convalescent COVID-19.

V is TRBV28 and J is TRBJ1-3; D ambiguous. CDR1 and CDR2 (germline): MDHEN, SYDVKM. With 3 bases removed from V and 3 bases from J, the gap between germline ends came to 9 bases. The CDR3 has 14 amino acids. In DNA form, the CDR3 reads TGTGCCAGCAGTTTCGTATCCCTTGGAAACACCATATATTTT. This sequence encodes CASSFVSLGNTIYF.

This clone is a singleton in its sample. J is TRBJ2-2 and V is TRBV7-9, with 7 bases identical to TRBD1. CDR3 length equals 17 residues. Germline CDR1 SEHNR, CDR2 FQNEAQ (reference sequence). The ends lost 1 base at V and 0 bases at J; junction bases unmatched: 5. CDR3 nucleotide sequence: TGTGCCAGCAGCTTAGAAGTAGGGACAGCGAACACCGGGGAGCTGTTTTTT. Translating gives CASSLEVGTANTGELFF.

The chain uses TRBV27 and TRBJ2-7; maybe TRBD1 (5 bases). This CDR3 region has 16 residues. The V and J ends lost 8 bases and 4 bases respectively, with 24 bases between them. Germline CDR1 reads MNHEY; CDR2 reads SMNVEV (reference sequence). This CDR3 reads CASGTTQETPLYEQYF. In DNA form, the CDR3 reads TGTGCCAGCGGAACCACACAGGAGACCCCTCTTTACGAGCAGTACTTC.

This chain joins TRBV6-2 or TRBV6-3 and TRBJ1-1; D is unclear. Looked up from germline, CDR1 is MNHEY and CDR2 is SVGEGT. The CDR3 has 17 residues. Trimming removed 0 bases from V and 1 base from J, with 15 bases in between. CDR3 region: CASSYSWGTAANTEAFF. The CDR3 DNA follows: TGTGCCAGCAGTTACTCCTGGGGAACAGCGGCGAACACTGAAGCTTTCTTT.

CDR3 sequence (DNA): TGTACAACTTCAGAAGAGTGGGGGCTATACAATGAGCAGTTCTTC. The encoded protein is CTTSEEWGLYNEQFF. V usage is TRBV19 and J usage is TRBJ2-1, with D tentatively TRBD1 (6 bases). The CDR3 loop spans 15 amino acids. Per the germline V gene, CDR1 is LNHDA and CDR2 is SQIVND (reference sequence).

The chain employs TRBV6-5 and TRBJ2-1; perhaps TRBD2 as D (5 bases). CDR1 MNHEY and CDR2 SVGAGI come from the germline V gene. This CDR3 comprises 15 residues. V was pared by 2 bases and J by 0 bases, with 8 bases between. This chain's CDR3 is CASSYERSSYNEQFF. CDR3 nucleotides: TGTGCCAGCAGTTACGAGCGGAGCTCCTACAATGAGCAGTTCTTC.

For the CDR3, the DNA is TGTGCCAGCAGTTTAATGGCAGTAAGAAACATTCAGTACTTC. It codes for CASSLMAVRNIQYF. This chain joins TRBV28 and TRBJ2-4; D uncertain. V was pared by 2 bases and J by 6 bases, with 11 bases between. CDR3 size: 14 residues. The V gene's germline CDR1 is MDHEN and CDR2 SYDVKM.

This clone was counted a few times. V is TRBV7-9 and J is TRBJ1-1, with D maybe TRBD1 (5 bases). With 4 bases removed from V and 0 bases from J, the gap between germline ends came to 24 bases. The V gene's germline CDR1 is SEHNR and CDR2 FQNEAQ (reference sequence). The CDR3 is made up of 19 amino acids. The CDR3, as DNA: TGTGCCAGCAGCTCTTTCGCCAGGGCAGAGTATCCCATGAACACTGAAGCTTTCTTT. Its protein is CASSSFARAEYPMNTEAFF. The full variable domain, in which reference TRBV7-9 and TRBJ1-1 provide the parts outside the CDR3, is DTGVSQNPRHKITKRGQNVTFRCDPISEHNRLYWYRQTLGQGPEFLTYFQNEAQLEKSRLLSDRFSAERPKGSFSTLEIQRTEQGDSAMYLCASSSFARAEYPMNTEAFFGQGTRLTVV.

The chain links TRBV14 to TRBJ1-2; D gene uncertain. V dropped 1 base and J dropped 8 bases, with 14 bases sitting between them. Germline V gene sequence: CDR1 SGHDN, CDR2 FVKESK. This CDR3 comprises 14 residues. The CDR3 region is CASSQVHTRGGYTF. The DNA of the CDR3 is TGTGCCAGCAGCCAAGTCCATACGCGAGGGGGCTACACCTTC. Filled out from reference TRBV14 and TRBJ1-2, the complete variable domain reads EAGVTQFPSHSVIEKGQTVTLRCDPISGHDNLYWYRRVMGKEIKFLLHFVKESKQDESGMPNNRFLAERTGGTYSTLKVQPAELEDSGVYFCASSQVHTRGGYTFGSGTRLTVV.

The V and J genes are TRBV18 and TRBJ2-5; 8 nucleotides align to TRBD1. Losses at the gene ends were 1 base for V and 4 bases for J; bases not matched to a gene: 5. The CDR3 spans 15 residues. Germline CDR1 and CDR2: KGHSH and LQKENI. This CDR3 is CASSPRQGWTETQYF. The CDR3 DNA is TGTGCCAGCTCACCACGACAGGGGTGGACAGAGACCCAGTACTTC. Filled out from reference TRBV18 and TRBJ2-5, the complete variable domain reads NAGVMQNPRHLVRRRGQEARLRCSPMKGHSHVYWYRQLPEEGLKFMVYLQKENIIDESGMPKERFSAEFPKEGPSILRIQQVVRGDSAAYFCASSPRQGWTETQYFGPGTRLLVL.

This chain uses TRBV9 with TRBJ2-1; 11 bases align to TRBD2. The CDR3 covers 15 residues. Trimming cost V 3 bases and J 5 bases; bases outside gene matches: 4. Germline V gene data show CDR1 as SGDLS and CDR2 as YYNGEE. CDR3 coding DNA: TGTGCCAGCAGCGCCGGGACTAGCGGAGACAATGAGCAGTTCTTC. It encodes CASSAGTSGDNEQFF.

CDR3 amino acids: CASSQDGPRPQHF. For the CDR3, the DNA is TGCGCCAGCAGCCAAGACGGTCCAAGGCCCCAGCATTTT. The chain is built from TRBV4-1 and TRBJ1-5, with no clear D. V was cut by 0 bases and J by 9 bases, with 9 bases left in between. The V gene's germline CDR1 is MGHRA and CDR2 YSYEKL. CDR3 length equals 13 residues.

The chain couples TRBV19 to TRBJ2-2; 8 positions agree with TRBD2. V trimming: 4 bases; J trimming: 4 bases; junction bases outside the gene matches: 11. Germline V gene lookup returns CDR1 LNHDA and CDR2 SQIVND (reference sequence). The CDR3 has 17 amino acids. CDR3 nucleotides: TGTGCCAGTAGTACCTCAAGCGGGAGCAAAATCACCGGGGAGCTGTTTTTT. Residues: CASSTSSGSKITGELFF.

The V gene is TRBV3-1 (or the pseudogene TRBV3-2), the J gene TRBJ2-1; possibly TRBD2 for D (6 bases). The germline V and J ends were trimmed by 3 bases and 4 bases, with 31 bases remaining between them. CDR3 length equals 21 residues. The germline V gene encodes CDR1 LGHDT and CDR2 YNNKEL (reference sequence). This chain's CDR3 is CASSQSGWVDYLLPSYNEQFF. CDR3 nucleotide sequence: TGTGCCAGCAGCCAGTCAGGTTGGGTGGACTACTTATTACCTTCTTACAATGAGCAGTTCTTC.

The J gene is TRBJ1-4, the V gene TRBV4-1, with D possibly TRBD1 on 6 matching bases. The V gene's germline CDR1 is MGHRA and CDR2 YSYEKL. The ends were cut back, 2 bases at V and 7 bases at J, with 14 bases in the middle. The CDR3 extends over 15 amino acids. CDR3 DNA: TGCGCCAGCAGCCAATCTTGGGGGCGGCTTGAAAAACTGTTTTTT. It translates to CASSQSWGRLEKLFF.

The J gene is TRBJ2-7, the V gene TRBV27; 8 nucleotides agree with TRBD2. This CDR3 has 14 amino acids. Looked up from germline, CDR1 is MNHEY and CDR2 is SMNVEV (reference sequence). Trimming at V came to 2 bases and at J to 3 bases, leaving 3 bases not matched to a gene. CDR3 coding DNA: TGTGCCAGCAGTTTAAGTGCGGGAGGCTACGAGCAGTACTTC. Translation gives CASSLSAGGYEQYF.